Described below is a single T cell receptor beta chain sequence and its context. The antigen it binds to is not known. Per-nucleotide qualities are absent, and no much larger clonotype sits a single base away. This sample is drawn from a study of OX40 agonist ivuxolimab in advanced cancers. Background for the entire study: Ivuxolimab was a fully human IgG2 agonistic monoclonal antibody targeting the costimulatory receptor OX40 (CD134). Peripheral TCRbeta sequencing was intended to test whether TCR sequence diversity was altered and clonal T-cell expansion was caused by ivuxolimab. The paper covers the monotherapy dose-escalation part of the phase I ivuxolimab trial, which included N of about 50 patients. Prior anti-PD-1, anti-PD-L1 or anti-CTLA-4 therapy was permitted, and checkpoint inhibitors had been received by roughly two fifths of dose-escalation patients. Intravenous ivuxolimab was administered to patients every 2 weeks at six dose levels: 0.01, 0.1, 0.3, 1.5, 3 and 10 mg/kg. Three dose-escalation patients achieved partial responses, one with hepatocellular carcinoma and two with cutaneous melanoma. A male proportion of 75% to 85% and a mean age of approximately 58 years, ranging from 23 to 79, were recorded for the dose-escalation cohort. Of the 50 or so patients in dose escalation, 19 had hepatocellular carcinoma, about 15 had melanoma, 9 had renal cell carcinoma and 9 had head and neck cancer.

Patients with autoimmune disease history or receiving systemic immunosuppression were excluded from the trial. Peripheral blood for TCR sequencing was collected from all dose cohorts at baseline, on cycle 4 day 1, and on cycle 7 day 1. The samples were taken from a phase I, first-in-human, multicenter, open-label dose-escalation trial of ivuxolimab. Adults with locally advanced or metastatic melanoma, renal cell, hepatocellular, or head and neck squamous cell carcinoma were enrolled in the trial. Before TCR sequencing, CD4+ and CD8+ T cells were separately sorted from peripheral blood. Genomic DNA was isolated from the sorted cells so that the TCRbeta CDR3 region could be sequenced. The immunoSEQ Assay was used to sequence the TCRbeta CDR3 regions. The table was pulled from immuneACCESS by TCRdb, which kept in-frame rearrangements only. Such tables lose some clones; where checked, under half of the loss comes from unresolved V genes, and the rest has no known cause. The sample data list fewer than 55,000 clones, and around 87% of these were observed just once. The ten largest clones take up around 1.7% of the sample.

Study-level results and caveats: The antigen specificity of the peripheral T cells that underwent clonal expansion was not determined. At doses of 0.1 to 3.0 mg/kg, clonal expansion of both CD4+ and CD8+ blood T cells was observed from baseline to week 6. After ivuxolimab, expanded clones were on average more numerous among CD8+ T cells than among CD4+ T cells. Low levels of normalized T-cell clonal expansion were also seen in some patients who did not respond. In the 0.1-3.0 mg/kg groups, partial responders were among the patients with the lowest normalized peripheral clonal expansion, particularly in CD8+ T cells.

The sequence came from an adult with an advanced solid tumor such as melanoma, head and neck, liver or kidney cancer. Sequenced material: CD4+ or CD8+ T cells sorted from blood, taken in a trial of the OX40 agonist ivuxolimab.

The CDR3 region has the sequence CASSLFGGRETQYF. The nucleotide sequence is TGCGCCAGCAGCTTGTTTGGGGGGAGGGAGACCCAGTACTTC. Here the chain combines TRBV5-1 and TRBJ2-5; a weak D assignment points to TRBD2 (6 bases agree). V loses 1 base, J loses 5 bases, and the germline ends lie 12 bases apart. The CDR3 measures 14 amino acids from cysteine to phenylalanine. Here the CDR3 DNA is all that survives: 42 bases in frame from base 1. CDR1 and CDR2 are drawn from the germline V gene: SGHRS, YFSETQ.